This T cell receptor (beta chain) emerged from a study of shared clonotypes between healthy human individuals. This table comes from immunoSEQ multiplex PCR, and its TCRdb copy is limited to in-frame clones, with some not included. The sample has under 2,500,000 clones, approximately 96% seen once. This CDR3 contains 17 residues. Germline CDR1 is SEHNR and CDR2 is FQNEAQ (reference sequence). V lost 5 bases to trimming and J lost 0 bases; unmatched junction nucleotides: 7. The chain is built from TRBV7-9 and TRBJ2-3; 11 positions agree with TRBD2. Input material: naive CD4+ T cells sorted from blood. Specified subset: CD45RA+ positively selected. The sequence was collected from a man in his late teens or twenties in good health. The CDR3 spells CASSKRTSGFSTDTQYF. The CDR3 DNA sequence: TGTGCCAGCAGCAAAAGGACTAGCGGGTTTAGCACAGATACGCAGTATTTT. The full variable domain, with the rest looked up from reference TRBV7-9 and TRBJ2-3, is DTGVSQNPRHKITKRGQNVTFRCDPISEHNRLYWYRQTLGQGPEFLTYFQNEAQLEKSRLLSDRFSAERPKGSFSTLEIQRTEQGDSAMYLCASSKRTSGFSTDTQYFGPGTRLTVL.